The rows below give T cell receptor beta chains drawn from one sample of a study of regulatory T cells in long-lasting Graves disease. Using its own MiXCR run on the multiplex PCR reads, TCRdb lists one record per CDR3 protein. The repertoire has hundreds of thousands of distinct CDR3 sequences, about 22% of them found once; the top ten carry approximately 6.4%. Source: peripheral blood mononuclear cells (PBMCs), taken when the disease was refractory, from a patient treated with antithyroid drugs. The origin of the receptors is a female donor with Graves disease. Both conserved end residues are part of each CDR3. A D gene is named only where the DNA matches it firmly. The size of a clone is reported for some rows only, either as once, few or many, or as a class for expanded clones.

>TRBV20-1|few|NA|TRBJ1-1
CSARDVMGHPEAFF
TGCAGTGCTAGAGATGTTATGGGACACCCTGAAGCTTTCTTT
>TRBV20-1|NA|TRBD2|TRBJ2-5
CSALIAGGQETQYF
TGCAGTGCTCTCATAGCGGGGGGGCAAGAGACCCAGTACTTC
>TRBV4-3|many|NA|TRBJ2-6
CASSRDGDPPGANVLTF
TGCGCCAGCAGCCGGGACGGCGATCCCCCTGGGGCCAACGTCCTGACTTTC
>TRBV11-3|many|TRBD2|TRBJ2-5
CASSLEGAGGPRETQYF
TGTGCCAGCAGCTTAGAGGGGGCGGGAGGGCCCCGGGAGACCCAGTACTTC
>TRBV6-1|many|TRBD1|TRBJ1-5
CASDRVGDSNQPQHF
TGTGCCAGCGACAGGGTGGGGGATAGCAATCAGCCCCAGCATTTT
>TRBV6-1|many|NA|TRBJ1-1
CASSDWGGERNTEAFF
TGTGCCAGCAGTGACTGGGGGGGGGAGCGGAACACTGAAGCTTTCTTT
>TRBV7-9|few|TRBD1|TRBJ1-1
CASSPWGTDHIQNTEAFF
TGTGCCAGCAGCCCATGGGGGACAGACCACATTCAGAACACTGAAGCTTTCTTT
>TRBV20-1|many|NA|TRBJ1-4
CSASPGVEKLFF
TGCAGTGCTAGTCCGGGGGTGGAAAAACTGTTTTTT
>TRBV3-1|many|NA|TRBJ2-5
CASSQGGRPVETQYF
TGTGCCAGCAGCCAAGGTGGCAGACCCGTGGAGACCCAGTACTTC
>TRBV5-1|NA|NA|TRBJ2-6
CASSLPASSGANVLTF
TGCGCCAGCAGCTTGCCGGCATCCTCTGGGGCCAACGTCCTGACTTTC
>TRBV4-1|few|TRBD1|TRBJ1-5
CASSPKGQGRQPQHF
TGCGCCAGCAGCCCCAAGGGACAGGGTCGTCAGCCCCAGCATTTT
>TRBV7-2|many|NA|TRBJ1-5
CASSLEARPSNQPQHF
TGTGCCAGCAGCTTAGAGGCAAGGCCGAGCAATCAGCCCCAGCATTTT
>TRBV30|NA|NA|TRBJ1-2
CAYSDSNGYTF
TGCGCCTACTCGGACAGTAACGGCTACACCTTC
>TRBV6-1|many|NA|TRBJ2-7
CASSPWTPSSYEQYF
TGTGCCAGCAGTCCGTGGACACCTTCCTCCTACGAGCAGTACTTC
>TRBV28|many|NA|TRBJ2-7
CASSLVGEQYF
TGTGCCAGCAGTTTAGTAGGCGAGCAGTACTTC
>TRBV28|many|NA|TRBJ2-4
CASSNPNIQYF
TGTGCCAGCAGCAATCCAAACATTCAGTACTTC
>TRBV5-6|many|TRBD1|TRBJ2-5
CASSYGQGRGETQYF
TGTGCCAGCAGCTATGGACAGGGACGAGGCGAGACCCAGTACTTC
>TRBV4-2|NA|NA|TRBJ1-4
CASSQTHIATNEKLFF
TGTGCCAGCAGCCAGACCCACATAGCAACTAATGAAAAACTGTTTTTT
>TRBV5-1|NA|NA|TRBJ1-2
CASSLSTASDYGYTF
TGCGCCAGCAGCTTGTCGACAGCATCGGACTATGGCTACACCTTC
>TRBV7-2|few|TRBD1|TRBJ2-3
CASSSTGVRRHTQYF
TGTGCCAGCAGCTCGACAGGGGTGAGGCGACATACGCAGTATTTT
>TRBV9|NA|NA|TRBJ2-7
CASSPRAFGREQYF
TGTGCCAGCAGCCCACGGGCCTTCGGGCGCGAGCAGTACTTC
>TRBV25-1|once|TRBD1|TRBJ2-2
CASSESRGRADTGELFF
TGTGCCAGCAGTGAATCGAGGGGGCGGGCCGACACCGGGGAGCTGTTTTTT
>TRBV19|NA|NA|TRBJ1-2
CASSIAGVGYTF
TGTGCCAGTAGTATCGCGGGGGTCGGCTACACCTTC
>TRBV3-1|many|NA|TRBJ1-4
CASSHLTGHDEKLFF
TGTGCCAGCAGCCACCTTACAGGGCACGACGAAAAACTGTTTTTT
>TRBV2|few|NA|TRBJ2-2
CASSELGSSNTGELFF
TGTGCCAGCAGTGAACTAGGGAGCTCGAACACCGGGGAGCTGTTTTTT
>TRBV29-1|NA|TRBD1|TRBJ1-1
CSARTGTPEAFF
TGCAGCGCCAGGACAGGGACCCCTGAAGCTTTCTTT
>TRBV15|many|NA|TRBJ1-2
CATKQGGIHGYTF
TGTGCCACCAAACAAGGGGGGATCCATGGCTACACCTTC
>TRBV30|many|NA|TRBJ1-2
CAWRRTNGYTF
TGTGCCTGGAGGAGGACCAATGGCTACACCTTC
>TRBV12-5|many|NA|TRBJ1-1
CASGLGEVGAFF
TGTGCTAGTGGTTTGGGGGAGGTGGGAGCTTTCTTT
>TRBV29-1|few|TRBD1|TRBJ1-2
CSAKGQGLGYGYTF
TGCAGCGCTAAAGGACAGGGGTTAGGTTATGGCTACACCTTC
>TRBV28|many|TRBD2|TRBJ2-7
CASSLTGLAEQYF
TGTGCCAGCAGTTTAACGGGACTAGCGGAGCAGTACTTC
>TRBV29-1|NA|NA|TRBJ1-1
CSVLKQALNTEAFF
TGCAGCGTCCTCAAGCAGGCGCTGAACACTGAAGCTTTCTTT
>TRBV24-1|few|NA|TRBJ2-2
CATSPGGTGELFF
TGTGCCACCAGTCCCGGGGGAACCGGGGAGCTGTTTTTT
>TRBV19|NA|TRBD1|TRBJ2-2
CASSILGPPTGGRGELFF
TGTGCCAGTAGTATCTTGGGACCGCCGACAGGGGGCCGCGGGGAGCTGTTTTTT
>TRBV19|few|NA|TRBJ1-6
CASSIRDHNSPLHF
TGTGCCAGTAGTATCCGGGATCATAATTCACCCCTCCACTTT
>TRBV20-1|few|NA|TRBJ2-5
CSARTYEETQYF
TGCAGTGCTCGGACTTACGAGGAGACCCAGTACTTC
>TRBV20-1|many|NA|TRBJ1-2
CSARDSREYYGYTF
TGCAGTGCTAGAGATAGTCGGGAGTACTATGGCTACACCTTC
>TRBV20-1|NA|TRBD2|TRBJ2-2
CSARLAGGTGELFF
TGCAGTGCTAGACTAGCGGGCGGCACCGGGGAGCTGTTTTTT